Given below is one TCR beta chain in context. Repertoires were generated with immunoSEQ multiplex PCR, while TCRdb's copy carries only in-frame clones and drops some. The sample has under 250,000 clones, 85% to 90% seen once. Germline assignment: CDR1 KGHSH and CDR2 LQKENI. This CDR3 region has 14 residues. With 2 bases removed from V and 1 base from J, the gap between germline ends came to 8 bases. This sample is drawn from a study of blood T cell repertoires in COVID-19. Study context: PBMCs, B-cell-depleted T cells, or T cells were the source of the cDNA or gDNA that made up the material.

Sequences were obtained from peripheral blood. The chain has TRBV18 and TRBJ1-1, with D hard to call. The TCR sequence derives from a young man with COVID-19, enrolled during active disease. The chain's CDR3 is CASSPAEANTEAFF. The CDR3, as DNA: TGTGCCAGCTCACCAGCCGAGGCGAACACTGAAGCTTTCTTT.